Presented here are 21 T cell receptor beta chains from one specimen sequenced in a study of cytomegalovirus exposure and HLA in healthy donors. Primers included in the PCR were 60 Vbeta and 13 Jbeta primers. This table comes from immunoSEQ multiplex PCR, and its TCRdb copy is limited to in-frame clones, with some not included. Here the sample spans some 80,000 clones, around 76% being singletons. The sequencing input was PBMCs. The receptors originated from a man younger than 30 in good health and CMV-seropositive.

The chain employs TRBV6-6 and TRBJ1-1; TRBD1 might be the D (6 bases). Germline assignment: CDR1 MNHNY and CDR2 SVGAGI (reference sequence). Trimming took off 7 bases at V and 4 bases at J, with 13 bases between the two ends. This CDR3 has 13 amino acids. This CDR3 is CASNPTGSTEAFF. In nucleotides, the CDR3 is TGTGCCAGCAACCCGACAGGCTCCACTGAAGCTTTCTTT.

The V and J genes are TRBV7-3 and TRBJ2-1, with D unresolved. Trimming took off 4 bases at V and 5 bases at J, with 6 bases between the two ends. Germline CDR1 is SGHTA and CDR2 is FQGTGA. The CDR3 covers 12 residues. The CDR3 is CASSYTNNEQFF. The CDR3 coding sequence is TGTGCCAGCAGCTACACCAACAATGAGCAGTTCTTC.

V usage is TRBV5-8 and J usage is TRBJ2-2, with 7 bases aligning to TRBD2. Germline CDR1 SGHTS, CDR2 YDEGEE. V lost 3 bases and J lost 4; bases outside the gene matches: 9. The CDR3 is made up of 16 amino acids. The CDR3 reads CASSSGGSSGTGELFF. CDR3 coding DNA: TGTGCCAGCAGCTCCGGGGGGAGCTCCGGCACCGGGGAGCTGTTTTTT.

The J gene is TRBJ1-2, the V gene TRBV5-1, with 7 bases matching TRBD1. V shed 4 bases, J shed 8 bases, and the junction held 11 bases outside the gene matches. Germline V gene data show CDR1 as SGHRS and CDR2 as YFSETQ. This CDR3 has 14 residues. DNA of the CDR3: TGCGCCAGCAGCGTGGGGACAGCCGCCAGGGGCTACACCTTC. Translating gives CASSVGTAARGYTF.

In DNA, the CDR3 is TGTGCCAGCAGTGCGGTATCGAACACTGAAGCTTTCTTT. This sequence encodes CASSAVSNTEAFF. The chain uses TRBV25-1 and TRBJ1-1; the D is unclear. This CDR3 comprises 13 residues. Trimming left V 4 bases short and J 1 base short, with 7 bases between. Germline V lookup: CDR1 MGHDK, CDR2 SYGVNS.

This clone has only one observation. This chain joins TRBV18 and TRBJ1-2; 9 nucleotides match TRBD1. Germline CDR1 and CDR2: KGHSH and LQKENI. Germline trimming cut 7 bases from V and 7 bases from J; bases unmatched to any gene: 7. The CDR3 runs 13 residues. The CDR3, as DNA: TGTGCCAGCTTAAACCGGGACAGGGTTGGCTACACCTTC. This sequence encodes CASLNRDRVGYTF.

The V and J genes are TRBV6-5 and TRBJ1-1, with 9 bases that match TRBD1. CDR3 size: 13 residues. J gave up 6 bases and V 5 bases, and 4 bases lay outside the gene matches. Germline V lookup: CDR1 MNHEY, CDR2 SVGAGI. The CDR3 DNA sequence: TGTGCCAGCAGTCAAAGACAGGGGGCTGAAGCTTTCTTT. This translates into CASSQRQGAEAFF.

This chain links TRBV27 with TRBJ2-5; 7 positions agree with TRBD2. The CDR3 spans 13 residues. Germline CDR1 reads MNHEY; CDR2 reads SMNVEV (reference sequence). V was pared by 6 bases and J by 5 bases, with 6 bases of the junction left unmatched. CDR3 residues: CASRVFGRETQYF. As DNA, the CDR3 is TGTGCCAGCAGAGTCTTCGGGAGGGAGACCCAGTACTTC.

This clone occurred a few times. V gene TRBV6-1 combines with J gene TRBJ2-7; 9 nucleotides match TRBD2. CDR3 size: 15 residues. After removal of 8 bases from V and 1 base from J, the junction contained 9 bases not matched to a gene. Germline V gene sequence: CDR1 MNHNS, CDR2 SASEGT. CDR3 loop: CASGNLAGVSYEQYF. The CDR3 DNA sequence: TGTGCCAGCGGAAATTTAGCGGGGGTATCCTACGAGCAGTACTTC.

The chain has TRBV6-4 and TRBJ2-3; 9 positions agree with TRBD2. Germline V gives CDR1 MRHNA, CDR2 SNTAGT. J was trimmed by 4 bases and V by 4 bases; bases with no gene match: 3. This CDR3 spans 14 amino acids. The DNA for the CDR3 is TGTGCCAGCAGTGCGGCGGGGGGGGCAGATACGCAGTATTTT. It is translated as CASSAAGGADTQYF.

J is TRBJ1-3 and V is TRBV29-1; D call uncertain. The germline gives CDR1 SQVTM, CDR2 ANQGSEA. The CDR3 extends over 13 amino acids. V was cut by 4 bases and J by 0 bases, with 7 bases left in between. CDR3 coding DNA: TGCAGCGTTGCTGCGAACTCTGGAAACACCATATATTTT. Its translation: CSVAANSGNTIYF.

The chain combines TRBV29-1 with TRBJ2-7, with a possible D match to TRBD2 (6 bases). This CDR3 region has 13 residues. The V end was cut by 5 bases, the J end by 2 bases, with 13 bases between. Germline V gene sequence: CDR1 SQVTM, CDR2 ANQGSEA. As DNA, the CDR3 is TGCAGCGTTTCGACCCGCGGGGCCTACGAGCAGTACTTC. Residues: CSVSTRGAYEQYF.

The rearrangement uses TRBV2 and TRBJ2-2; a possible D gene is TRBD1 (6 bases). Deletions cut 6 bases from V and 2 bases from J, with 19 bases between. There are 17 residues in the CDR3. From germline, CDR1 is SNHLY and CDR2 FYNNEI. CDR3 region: CASRAGEWRLNTGELFF. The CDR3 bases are TGTGCCAGCAGGGCAGGGGAGTGGCGGCTAAACACCGGGGAGCTGTTTTTT.

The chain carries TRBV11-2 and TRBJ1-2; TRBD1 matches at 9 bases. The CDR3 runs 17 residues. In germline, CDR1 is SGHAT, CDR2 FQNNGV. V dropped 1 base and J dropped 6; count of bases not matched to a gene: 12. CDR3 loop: CASSLVRTGTGFNGYTF. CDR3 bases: TGTGCCAGCAGCTTAGTCCGGACCGGGACAGGGTTTAATGGCTACACCTTC.

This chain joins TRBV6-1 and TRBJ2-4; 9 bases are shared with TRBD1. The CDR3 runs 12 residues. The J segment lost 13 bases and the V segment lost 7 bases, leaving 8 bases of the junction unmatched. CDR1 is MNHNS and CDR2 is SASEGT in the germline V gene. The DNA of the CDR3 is TGTGCCAGCACTGGGACAGGGACTCAACAGTACTTC. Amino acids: CASTGTGTQQYF.

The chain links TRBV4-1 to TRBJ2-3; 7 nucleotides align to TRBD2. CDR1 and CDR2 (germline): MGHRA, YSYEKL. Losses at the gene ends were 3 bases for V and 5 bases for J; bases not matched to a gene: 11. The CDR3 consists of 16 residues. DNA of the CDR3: TGCGCCAGCAGCCAGGCCATTGCTAGCGGAGGAGATACGCAGTATTTT. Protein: CASSQAIASGGDTQYF.

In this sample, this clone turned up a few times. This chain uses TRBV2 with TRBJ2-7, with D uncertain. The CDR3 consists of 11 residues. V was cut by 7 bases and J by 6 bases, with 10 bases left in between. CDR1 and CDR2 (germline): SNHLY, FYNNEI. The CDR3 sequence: CASTSFREQYF. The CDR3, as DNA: TGTGCCAGCACCTCCTTTCGCGAGCAGTACTTC.

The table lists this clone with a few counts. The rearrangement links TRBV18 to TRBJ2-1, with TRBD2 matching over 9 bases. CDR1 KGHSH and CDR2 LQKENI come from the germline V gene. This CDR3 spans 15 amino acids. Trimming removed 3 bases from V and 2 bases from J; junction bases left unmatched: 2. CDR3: CASSPPSGAYNEQFF. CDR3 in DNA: TGTGCCAGCTCACCCCCTAGCGGGGCCTACAATGAGCAGTTCTTC. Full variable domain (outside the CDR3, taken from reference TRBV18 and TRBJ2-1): NAGVMQNPRHLVRRRGQEARLRCSPMKGHSHVYWYRQLPEEGLKFMVYLQKENIIDESGMPKERFSAEFPKEGPSILRIQQVVRGDSAAYFCASSPPSGAYNEQFFGPGTRLTVL.

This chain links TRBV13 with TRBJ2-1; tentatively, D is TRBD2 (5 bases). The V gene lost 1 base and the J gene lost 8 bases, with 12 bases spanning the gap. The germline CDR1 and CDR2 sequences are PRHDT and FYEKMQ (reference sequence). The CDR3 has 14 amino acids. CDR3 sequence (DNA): TGTGCCAGCAGCTTAGTAGGGAGCCGGGATGAGCAGTTCTTC. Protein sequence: CASSLVGSRDEQFF.

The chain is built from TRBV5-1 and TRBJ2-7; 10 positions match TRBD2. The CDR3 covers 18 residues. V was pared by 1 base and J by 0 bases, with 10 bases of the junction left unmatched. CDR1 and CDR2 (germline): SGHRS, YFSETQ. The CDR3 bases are TGCGCCAGCAGCTTGACGGGACTAGCGCCTACCTTCTCCTACGAGCAGTACTTC. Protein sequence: CASSLTGLAPTFSYEQYF.

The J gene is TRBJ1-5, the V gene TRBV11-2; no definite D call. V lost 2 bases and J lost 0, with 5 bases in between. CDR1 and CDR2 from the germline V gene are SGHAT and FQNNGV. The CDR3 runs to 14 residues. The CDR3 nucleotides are TGTGCCAGCAGCTTATCAATTAGCAATCAGCCCCAGCATTTT. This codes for CASSLSISNQPQHF. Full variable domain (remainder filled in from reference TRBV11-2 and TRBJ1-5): EAGVAQSPRYKIIEKRQSVAFWCNPISGHATLYWYQQILGQGPKLLIQFQNNGVVDDSQLPKDRFSAERLKGVDSTLKIQPAKLEDSAVYLCASSLSISNQPQHFGDGTRLSIL.